The clone carrying this T cell receptor (beta chain) was observed at least ten times. No antigen is known for it. This entry comes from a study of human T cells and chemical hapten exposure. The time point is: patch test 2, 6 weeks after DPC sensitization. Treatment of the sample: therapeutic diphenylcyclopropenone sensitization with weekly scalp DPC. Findings and limits, study-wide: Once DPC sensitization occurred, TCRs above 1 in 1000 frequency showed no change. The donor cohort had alopecia, so its immune response may not match that of healthy people.

The V gene lost 0 bases and the J gene lost 7 bases, with 4 bases spanning the gap. The CDR3 extends over 11 amino acids. In the original workflow: Sample TCR totals centred on a median of approximately 96,000, ranging roughly 23,224 to 700,000. TCRdb re-analysed the RACE reads in MiXCR, keeping a single row per CDR3 protein. TCRdb's processing, not the authors', yielded these V and J calls. Here the sample spans more than 85,000 distinct CDR3 sequences, 11% being singletons. V usage is TRBV12-3 or TRBV12-4 and J usage is TRBJ2-7; no definite D call. This clonotype originated in a man aged 35 to 55 with alopecia areata. Some clones in this sample may be carry-over from other donors' samples. The sample was whole blood, taken in connection with sensitization to the hapten diphenylcyclopropenone (DPC). CDR3 residues: CASSLAREQYF. CDR3 DNA: TGTGCCAGCAGTTTAGCCAGAGAGCAGTACTTC.